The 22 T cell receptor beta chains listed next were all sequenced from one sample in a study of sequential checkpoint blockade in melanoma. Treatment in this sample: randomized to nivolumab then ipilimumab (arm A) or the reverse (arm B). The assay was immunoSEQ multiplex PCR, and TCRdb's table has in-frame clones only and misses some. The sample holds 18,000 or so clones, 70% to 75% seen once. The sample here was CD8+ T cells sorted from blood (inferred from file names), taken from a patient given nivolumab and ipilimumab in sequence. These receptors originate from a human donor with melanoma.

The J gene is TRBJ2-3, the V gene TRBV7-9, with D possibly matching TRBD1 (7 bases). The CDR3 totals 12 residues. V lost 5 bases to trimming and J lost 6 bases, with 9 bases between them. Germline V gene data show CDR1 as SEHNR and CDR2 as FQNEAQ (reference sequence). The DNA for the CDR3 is TGTGCCAGCAGCCCAGGGGGGGATACGCAGTATTTT. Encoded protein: CASSPGGDTQYF.

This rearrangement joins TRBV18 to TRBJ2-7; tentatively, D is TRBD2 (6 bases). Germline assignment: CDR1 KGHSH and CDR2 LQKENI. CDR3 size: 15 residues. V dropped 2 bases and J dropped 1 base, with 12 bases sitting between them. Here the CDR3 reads CASSPGDGLSYEQYF. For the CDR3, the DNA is TGTGCCAGCTCACCAGGCGACGGACTATCCTACGAGCAGTACTTC.

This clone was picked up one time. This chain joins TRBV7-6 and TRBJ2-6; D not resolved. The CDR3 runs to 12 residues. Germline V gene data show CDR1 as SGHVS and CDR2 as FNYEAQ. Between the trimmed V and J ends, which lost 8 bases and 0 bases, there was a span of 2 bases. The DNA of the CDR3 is TGTGCCAGCCGCTCTGGGGCCAACGTCCTGACTTTC. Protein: CASRSGANVLTF.

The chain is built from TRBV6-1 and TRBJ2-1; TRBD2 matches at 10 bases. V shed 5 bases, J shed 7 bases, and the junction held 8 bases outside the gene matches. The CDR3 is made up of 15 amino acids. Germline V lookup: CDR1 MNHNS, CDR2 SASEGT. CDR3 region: CASSQTSSGSNEQFF. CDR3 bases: TGTGCCAGCAGTCAAACGTCTAGCGGGAGTAATGAGCAGTTCTTC.

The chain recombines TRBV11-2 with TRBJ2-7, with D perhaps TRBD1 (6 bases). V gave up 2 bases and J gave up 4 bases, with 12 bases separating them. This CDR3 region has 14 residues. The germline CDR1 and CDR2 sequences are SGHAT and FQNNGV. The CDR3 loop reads CASSLLRGGYEQYF. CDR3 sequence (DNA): TGTGCCAGCAGCTTACTCAGGGGCGGGTACGAGCAGTACTTC.

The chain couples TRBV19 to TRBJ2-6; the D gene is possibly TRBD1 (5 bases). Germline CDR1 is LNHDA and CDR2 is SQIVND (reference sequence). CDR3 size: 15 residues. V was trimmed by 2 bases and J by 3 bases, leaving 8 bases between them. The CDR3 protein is CASSIQGFGANVLTF. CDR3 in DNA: TGTGCCAGTAGTATACAGGGCTTTGGGGCCAACGTCCTGACTTTC.

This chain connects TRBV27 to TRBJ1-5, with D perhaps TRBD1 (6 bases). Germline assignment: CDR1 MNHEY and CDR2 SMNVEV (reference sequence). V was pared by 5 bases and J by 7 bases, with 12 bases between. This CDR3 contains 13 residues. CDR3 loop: CASSLTGYQPQHF. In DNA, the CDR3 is TGTGCCAGCAGTCTTACAGGGTACCAGCCCCAGCATTTT.

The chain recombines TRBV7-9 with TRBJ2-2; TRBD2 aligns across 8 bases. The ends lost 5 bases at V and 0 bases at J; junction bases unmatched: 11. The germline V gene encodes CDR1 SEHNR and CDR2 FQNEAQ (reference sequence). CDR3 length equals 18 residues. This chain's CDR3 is CASSPGGAFLPNTGELFF. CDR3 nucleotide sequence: TGTGCCAGCAGCCCGGGGGGGGCCTTTCTTCCGAACACCGGGGAGCTGTTTTTT.

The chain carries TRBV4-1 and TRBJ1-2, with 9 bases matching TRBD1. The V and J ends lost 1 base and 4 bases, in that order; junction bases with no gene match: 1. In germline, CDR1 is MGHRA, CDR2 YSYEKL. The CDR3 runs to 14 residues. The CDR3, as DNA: TGCGCCAGCAGCCAAGCGGGACAGGGCTATGGCTACACCTTC. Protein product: CASSQAGQGYGYTF.

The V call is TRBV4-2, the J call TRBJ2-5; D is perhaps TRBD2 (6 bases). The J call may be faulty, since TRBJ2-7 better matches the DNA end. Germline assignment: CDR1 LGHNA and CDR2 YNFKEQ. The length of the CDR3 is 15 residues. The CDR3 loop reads CASSQVPVTRYEQYF. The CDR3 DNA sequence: TGTGCCAGCAGCCAAGTACCCGTGACTAGGTACGAGCAGTACTTC.

DNA of the CDR3: TGTGCCAGCAGCTTAGGGTCGCGGGGGGGACTCTACAATGAGCAGTTCTTC. Translated: CASSLGSRGGLYNEQFF. The V gene is TRBV7-6, the J gene TRBJ2-1, with 9 bases matching TRBD2. Unmatched junction bases numbered 7, after V lost 1 base and J lost 3 bases. Per germline, CDR1 SGHVS and CDR2 FNYEAQ. CDR3 length: 17 residues. Based on the CDR3 plus reference TRBV7-6 and TRBJ2-1, the full variable domain is GAGVSQSPRYKVTKRGQDVALRCDPISGHVSLYWYRQALGQGPEFLTYFNYEAQQDKSGLPNDRFSAERPEGSISTLTIQRTEQRDSAMYRCASSLGSRGGLYNEQFFGPGTRLTVL.

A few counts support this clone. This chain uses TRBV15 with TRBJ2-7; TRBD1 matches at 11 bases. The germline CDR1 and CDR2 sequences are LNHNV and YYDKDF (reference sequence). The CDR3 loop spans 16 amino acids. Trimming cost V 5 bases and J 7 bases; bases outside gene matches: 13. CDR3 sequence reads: CATSVTPGTGGDEQYF. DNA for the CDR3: TGTGCCACCAGCGTCACACCCGGGACAGGGGGGGATGAGCAGTACTTC.

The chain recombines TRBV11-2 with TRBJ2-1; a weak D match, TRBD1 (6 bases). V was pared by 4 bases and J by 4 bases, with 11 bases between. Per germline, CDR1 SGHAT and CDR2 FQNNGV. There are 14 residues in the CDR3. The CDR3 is CASSSMDSYNEQFF. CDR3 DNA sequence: TGTGCCAGCAGCTCCATGGACAGTTACAATGAGCAGTTCTTC.

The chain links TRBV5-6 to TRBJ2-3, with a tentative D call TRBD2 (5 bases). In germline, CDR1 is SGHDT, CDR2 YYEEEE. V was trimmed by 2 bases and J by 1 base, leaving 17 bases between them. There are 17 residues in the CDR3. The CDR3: CASSLARALAGTDTQYF. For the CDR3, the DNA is TGTGCCAGCAGCTTAGCGAGGGCTTTGGCAGGCACAGATACGCAGTATTTT.

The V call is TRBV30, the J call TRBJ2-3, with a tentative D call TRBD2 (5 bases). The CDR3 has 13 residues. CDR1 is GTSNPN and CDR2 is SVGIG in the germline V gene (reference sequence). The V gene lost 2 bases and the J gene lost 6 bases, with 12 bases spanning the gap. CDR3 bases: TGTGCCTGGAGTCCCACTAGTTCGGATACGCAGTATTTT. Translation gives CAWSPTSSDTQYF.

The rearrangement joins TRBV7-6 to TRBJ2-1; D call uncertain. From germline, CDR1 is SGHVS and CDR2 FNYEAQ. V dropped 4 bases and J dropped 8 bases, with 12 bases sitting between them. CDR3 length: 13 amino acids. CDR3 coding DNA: TGTGCCAGCAGCTCGGCAAAGCGTCATGAGCAGTTCTTC. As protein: CASSSAKRHEQFF.

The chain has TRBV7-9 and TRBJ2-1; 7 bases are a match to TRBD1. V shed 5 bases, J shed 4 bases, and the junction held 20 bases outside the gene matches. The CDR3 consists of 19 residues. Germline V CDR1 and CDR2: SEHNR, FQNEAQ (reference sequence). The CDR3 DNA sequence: TGTGCCAGCAGCACCACCGACAGGGCCGATAGAGGAAGTTACAATGAGCAGTTCTTC. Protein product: CASSTTDRADRGSYNEQFF.

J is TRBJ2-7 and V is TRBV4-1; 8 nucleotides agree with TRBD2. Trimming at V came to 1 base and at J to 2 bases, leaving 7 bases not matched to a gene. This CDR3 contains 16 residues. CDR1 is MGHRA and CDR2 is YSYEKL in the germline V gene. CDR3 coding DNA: TGCGCCAGCAGCCAAGGGTCCGGGGGGGGGCCCTACGAGCAGTACTTC. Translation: CASSQGSGGGPYEQYF.

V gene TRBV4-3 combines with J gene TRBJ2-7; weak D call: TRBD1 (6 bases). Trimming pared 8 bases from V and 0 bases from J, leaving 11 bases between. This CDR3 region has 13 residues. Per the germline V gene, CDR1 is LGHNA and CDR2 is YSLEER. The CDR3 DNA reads TGCGCCAGCGCACAGGGTTACTCCTACGAGCAGTACTTC. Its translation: CASAQGYSYEQYF.

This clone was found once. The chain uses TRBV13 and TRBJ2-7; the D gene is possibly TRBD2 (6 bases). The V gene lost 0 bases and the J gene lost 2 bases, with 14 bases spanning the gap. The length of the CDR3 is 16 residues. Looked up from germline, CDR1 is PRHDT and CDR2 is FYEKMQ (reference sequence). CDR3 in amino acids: CASSLGFRGVAYEQYF. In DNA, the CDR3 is TGTGCCAGCAGCTTAGGATTCCGCGGGGTAGCCTACGAGCAGTACTTC.

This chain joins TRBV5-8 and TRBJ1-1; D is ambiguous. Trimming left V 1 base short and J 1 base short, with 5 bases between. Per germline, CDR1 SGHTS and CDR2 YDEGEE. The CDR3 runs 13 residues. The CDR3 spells CASSLNTNTEAFF. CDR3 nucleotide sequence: TGTGCCAGCAGCTTGAACACGAACACTGAAGCTTTCTTT.

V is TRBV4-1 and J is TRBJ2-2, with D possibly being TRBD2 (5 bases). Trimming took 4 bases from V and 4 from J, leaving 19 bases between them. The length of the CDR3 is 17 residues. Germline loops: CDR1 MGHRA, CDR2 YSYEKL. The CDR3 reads CASSPPDGERLTGELFF. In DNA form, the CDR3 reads TGCGCCAGCAGCCCTCCTGACGGGGAACGGCTCACCGGGGAGCTGTTTTTT.